These 26 T cell receptor beta chains originate from one sample sequenced in a study of neoadjuvant nivolumab and ipilimumab in lung cancer. The repertoire was sequenced with immunoSEQ multiplex PCR; TCRdb's copy has only in-frame clones and lacks some. In the table there are about 12,000 clones, more than 90% of which are singletons. The specimen was peripheral blood, collected after neoadjuvant nivolumab, alone or with ipilimumab, at or shortly before surgery. All receptors come from an adult with non-small cell lung cancer.

This clone showed up just once. The rearrangement joins TRBV5-1 to TRBJ1-1; D is possibly TRBD1 (6 bases). CDR1 SGHRS and CDR2 YFSETQ come from the germline V gene. Trimming pared 1 base from V and 1 base from J, leaving 26 bases between. This CDR3 comprises 20 residues. The CDR3 reads CASSLFLLGAVSRENTEAFF. CDR3 DNA sequence: TGCGCCAGCAGCTTGTTTCTCTTGGGGGCCGTAAGTAGGGAGAACACTGAAGCTTTCTTT.

This clone appeared a single time. The chain combines TRBV7-9 with TRBJ2-3; D not certain. Deletions cut 1 base from V and 2 bases from J, with 7 bases between. The CDR3 extends over 14 amino acids. CDR1 SEHNR and CDR2 FQNEAQ come from the germline V gene (reference sequence). The CDR3 coding sequence is TGTGCCAGCAGCTTAGAAGGCCTCACAGATACGCAGTATTTT. It is translated as CASSLEGLTDTQYF. The full variable domain, with the rest looked up from reference TRBV7-9 and TRBJ2-3, is DTGVSQNPRHKITKRGQNVTFRCDPISEHNRLYWYRQTLGQGPEFLTYFQNEAQLEKSRLLSDRFSAERPKGSFSTLEIQRTEQGDSAMYLCASSLEGLTDTQYFGPGTRLTVL.

The rearrangement uses TRBV5-4 and TRBJ2-5; maybe TRBD2 (6 bases). V was shortened by 4 bases and J by 2 bases, with 9 bases between the two germline ends. Germline V lookup: CDR1 SGHNT, CDR2 YYREEE (reference sequence). This CDR3 is 13 amino acids long. CDR3 sequence reads: CASSHGGQETQYF. Written as DNA, the CDR3 is TGTGCCAGCAGCCACGGGGGACAAGAGACCCAGTACTTC.

The rearrangement uses TRBV5-1 and TRBJ2-2; D is perhaps TRBD2 (6 bases). CDR3 length: 14 amino acids. The V gene lost 4 bases and the J gene lost 4 bases, with 11 bases spanning the gap. CDR1 is SGHRS, CDR2 YFSETQ, per germline. The DNA of the CDR3 is TGCGCCAGCAGCCCCACAGCGGGCACCGGGGAGCTGTTTTTT. This encodes CASSPTAGTGELFF.

The chain's CDR3 is CASSSETSSYEQYF. The CDR3 nucleotides read TGTGCCAGCAGCTCGGAGACTAGCTCCTACGAGCAGTACTTC. The chain links TRBV7-9 to TRBJ2-7; weak D call: TRBD2 (6 bases). V was clipped by 4 bases and J by 0 bases, with 10 bases between them. The CDR3 is 14 amino acids. The germline gives CDR1 SEHNR, CDR2 FQNEAQ (reference sequence).

The CDR3 is CASNPLAGPGEQYF. DNA for the CDR3: TGTGCCAGCAACCCACTAGCGGGCCCGGGGGAGCAGTACTTC. The chain joins TRBV27 to TRBJ2-7; 9 nucleotides match TRBD2. CDR1 MNHEY and CDR2 SMNVEV come from the germline V gene (reference sequence). The CDR3 runs to 14 residues. Losses at the gene ends were 7 bases for V and 7 bases for J; bases not matched to a gene: 11.

The chain carries TRBV7-2 and TRBJ1-5, with a weak D call TRBD1 (6 bases). Germline assignment: CDR1 SGHTA and CDR2 FQGNSA. V was pared by 3 bases and J by 7 bases, with 13 bases between. This CDR3 region has 14 residues. CDR3 nucleotides: TGTGCCAGCAGCTTCGCAGGGGCGAGCCAGCCCCAGCATTTT. It codes for CASSFAGASQPQHF.

This sequence joins TRBV4-2 and TRBJ1-4; possibly TRBD1 for D (5 bases). This CDR3 comprises 16 residues. Looked up from germline, CDR1 is LGHNA and CDR2 is YNFKEQ. Between the trimmed V and J ends, which lost 0 bases and 5 bases, there was a span of 13 bases. The CDR3 nucleotides are TGTGCCAGCAGCCAAGAAACCGGGACGGGGAATGAAAAACTGTTTTTT. Its protein product is CASSQETGTGNEKLFF.

The J gene is TRBJ2-3, the V gene TRBV2; D ambiguous. This CDR3 comprises 13 residues. Germline V gene data show CDR1 as SNHLY and CDR2 as FYNNEI. V was clipped by 2 bases and J by 4 bases, with 7 bases between them. CDR3 DNA: TGTGCCAGCAGTGAACCGGGCGCAGATACGCAGTATTTT. Protein: CASSEPGADTQYF. Full variable domain (outside the CDR3, taken from reference TRBV2 and TRBJ2-3): EPEVTQTPSHQVTQMGQEVILRCVPISNHLYFYWYRQILGQKVEFLVSFYNNEISEKSEIFDDQFSVERPDGSNFTLKIRSTKLEDSAMYFCASSEPGADTQYFGPGTRLTVL.

The chain links TRBV29-1 to TRBJ1-4; 8 positions agree with TRBD1. Germline V gives CDR1 SQVTM, CDR2 ANQGSEA. After removal of 8 bases from V and 7 bases from J, the junction contained 15 bases not matched to a gene. The CDR3 consists of 15 residues. DNA of the CDR3: TGCAGCTGTAGACAGGGGTCGGATCTAGGTGAAAAACTGTTTTTT. Translation: CSCRQGSDLGEKLFF. The full variable domain, its missing parts supplied by reference TRBV29-1 and TRBJ1-4, is SAVISQKPSRDICQRGTSLTIQCQVDSQVTMMFWYRQQPGQSLTLIATANQGSEATYESGFVIDKFPISRPNLTFSTLTVSNMSPEDSSIYLCSCRQGSDLGEKLFFGSGTQLSVL.

The chain joins TRBV29-1 to TRBJ2-7; D gene uncertain. CDR1 is SQVTM and CDR2 is ANQGSEA in the germline V gene. CDR3 size: 14 residues. V was shortened by 6 bases and J by 7 bases, with 22 bases between the two germline ends. The CDR3, as DNA: TGCAGCGTACGGGTCCGGCCGGCGGCTGGAGAGCAGTACTTC. Its translation is CSVRVRPAAGEQYF.

The CDR3 protein is CASSSQGSDTQYF. The CDR3 nucleotides are TGTGCCAGCAGCTCTCAGGGGTCAGATACGCAGTATTTT. V is TRBV7-6 and J is TRBJ2-3; the D gene is possibly TRBD1 (6 bases). CDR3 length equals 13 residues. Per the germline V gene, CDR1 is SGHVS and CDR2 is FNYEAQ. V was clipped by 4 bases and J by 4 bases, with 9 bases between them. Full variable domain (missing parts from reference TRBV7-6 and TRBJ2-3): GAGVSQSPRYKVTKRGQDVALRCDPISGHVSLYWYRQALGQGPEFLTYFNYEAQQDKSGLPNDRFSAERPEGSISTLTIQRTEQRDSAMYRCASSSQGSDTQYFGPGTRLTVL.

The V gene is TRBV15, the J gene TRBJ2-7; 9 positions match TRBD1. Per the germline V gene, CDR1 is LNHNV and CDR2 is YYDKDF (reference sequence). This CDR3 has 15 residues. V trimming: 1 base; J trimming: 7 bases; junction bases outside the gene matches: 8. The CDR3 loop reads CATSRVGTGPAEQYF. The CDR3 DNA reads TGTGCCACCAGCAGAGTGGGGACAGGGCCCGCGGAGCAGTACTTC. Complete variable domain (other parts from reference TRBV15 and TRBJ2-7): DAMVIQNPRYQVTQFGKPVTLSCSQTLNHNVMYWYQQKSSQAPKLLFHYYDKDFNNEADTPDNFQSRRPNTSFCFLDIRSPGLGDTAMYLCATSRVGTGPAEQYFGPGTRLTVT.

The CDR3 protein is CASSPLSGASTDTQYF. CDR3 bases: TGTGCCAGCAGCCCATTAAGCGGGGCTAGCACAGATACGCAGTATTTT. V and J are TRBV9 and TRBJ2-3, with TRBD2 identical over 7 bases. V gave up 4 bases and J gave up 0 bases; unmatched junction bases: 8. From germline, CDR1 is SGDLS and CDR2 YYNGEE. The CDR3 sequence is 16 residues long. Based on the CDR3 plus reference TRBV9 and TRBJ2-3, the full variable domain is DSGVTQTPKHLITATGQRVTLRCSPRSGDLSVYWYQQSLDQGLQFLIQYYNGEERAKGNILERFSAQQFPDLHSELNLSSLELGDSALYFCASSPLSGASTDTQYFGPGTRLTVL.

J is TRBJ2-1 and V is TRBV7-2; 7 bases match TRBD2. This CDR3 is 16 amino acids long. Germline CDR1 SGHTA, CDR2 FQGNSA. With 0 bases clipped from V and 5 bases from J, the junction kept 7 bases outside the gene matches. The CDR3, as DNA: TGTGCCAGCAGCTTAGCCGGCGGGAGAAGCGACAATGAGCAGTTCTTC. It translates to CASSLAGGRSDNEQFF. Full variable domain (remainder filled in from reference TRBV7-2 and TRBJ2-1): GAGVSQSPSNKVTEKGKDVELRCDPISGHTALYWYRQSLGQGLEFLIYFQGNSAPDKSGLPSDRFSAERTGGSVSTLTIQRTQQEDSAVYLCASSLAGGRSDNEQFFGPGTRLTVL.

This clone is a singleton in its sample. The gene calls are TRBV9 and TRBJ2-7; maybe TRBD1 (6 bases). Per the germline V gene, CDR1 is SGDLS and CDR2 is YYNGEE. The ends were cut back, 8 bases at V and 3 bases at J, with 9 bases in the middle. The CDR3 has 11 residues. Here the CDR3 DNA reads TGTGCCAGATCAGGGGTCTACGAGCAGTACTTC. Its protein is CARSGVYEQYF.

The V and J genes are TRBV7-2 and TRBJ2-1; D is unresolved. Germline V lookup: CDR1 SGHTA, CDR2 FQGNSA. The CDR3 sequence is 13 residues long. The ends were cut back, 5 bases at V and 3 bases at J, with 8 bases in the middle. This CDR3 is CASSMGSYNEQFF. Here the CDR3 DNA reads TGTGCCAGCAGCATGGGAAGCTACAATGAGCAGTTCTTC.

The gene calls are TRBV10-3 and TRBJ1-1; a possible D gene is TRBD1 (6 bases). Per germline, CDR1 ENHRY and CDR2 SYGVKD. This CDR3 has 15 residues. Deletions cut 4 bases from V and 7 bases from J, with 19 bases between. The DNA of the CDR3 is TGTGCCATCAGTGGGCATAGGGACAATGAATATGAAGCTTTCTTT. This codes for CAISGHRDNEYEAFF.

This clone was seen a single time. The chain joins TRBV2 to TRBJ1-4; perhaps TRBD1 as D (5 bases). The germline gives CDR1 SNHLY, CDR2 FYNNEI. CDR3 length equals 14 residues. V was pared by 7 bases and J by 5 bases, with 14 bases between. Here the CDR3 DNA reads TGTGCCAGCACCAGGGCGATCGAAAATGAAAAACTGTTTTTT. Translating gives CASTRAIENEKLFF.

This clone showed up just once. V and J are TRBV5-1 and TRBJ1-2; D gene uncertain. Trimming took 4 bases from V and 8 from J, leaving 18 bases between them. Germline CDR1 and CDR2: SGHRS and YFSETQ. The CDR3 consists of 14 residues. CDR3 nucleotides: TGCGCCAGCAGCCCGGGAGCGGACGTCTCGGGCTACACCTTC. Amino acids: CASSPGADVSGYTF.

J is TRBJ2-1 and V is TRBV14; 8 nucleotides match TRBD2. V shed 0 bases and J 0 bases; nucleotides not matched to a gene: 16. CDR1 is SGHDN and CDR2 is FVKESK in the germline V gene. This CDR3 spans 21 amino acids. The CDR3 DNA reads TGTGCCAGCAGCCAAGAACACATGCCTCGAGCGGGAGCGCTCTCCTACAATGAGCAGTTCTTC. Translation: CASSQEHMPRAGALSYNEQFF.

V and J are TRBV7-9 and TRBJ2-1; 12 nucleotides agree with TRBD2. Trimming took 5 bases from V and 10 from J; bases not matched to a gene: 9. The germline CDR1 and CDR2 sequences are SEHNR and FQNEAQ (reference sequence). This CDR3 comprises 15 residues. CDR3 sequence reads: CASSEPGLAGREQFF. CDR3 sequence (DNA): TGTGCCAGCAGCGAACCGGGACTAGCGGGTCGAGAGCAGTTCTTC.

The rearrangement joins TRBV30 to TRBJ1-4, with unresolved D. The CDR3 runs to 14 residues. Trimming took 2 bases from V and 8 from J, leaving 15 bases between them. CDR1 is GTSNPN and CDR2 is SVGIG in the germline V gene (reference sequence). The chain's CDR3 is CAWSLGPESEKLFF. The DNA for the CDR3 is TGTGCCTGGAGTCTCGGACCCGAATCGGAAAAACTGTTTTTT.

This chain connects TRBV4-1 to TRBJ1-5; D is unresolved. V was pared by 1 base and J by 4 bases, with 8 bases between. Germline assignment: CDR1 MGHRA and CDR2 YSYEKL. The CDR3 has 14 amino acids. This CDR3 is CASSQVVGNQPQHF. CDR3 sequence (DNA): TGCGCCAGCAGCCAAGTCGTGGGGAATCAGCCCCAGCATTTT.

The genes are TRBV5-4 and TRBJ2-2, with D hard to call. The CDR3 runs to 14 residues. CDR1 and CDR2 (germline): SGHNT, YYREEE (reference sequence). V was cut by 0 bases and J by 6 bases, with 9 bases left in between. The CDR3 loop is CASSLEGLAGELFF. The CDR3 DNA reads as TGTGCCAGCAGCTTGGAGGGCCTGGCCGGGGAGCTGTTTTTT. Full variable domain (rest looked up from reference TRBV5-4 and TRBJ2-2): ETGVTQSPTHLIKTRGQQVTLRCSSQSGHNTVSWYQQALGQGPQFIFQYYREEENGRGNFPPRFSGLQFPNYSSELNVNALELDDSALYLCASSLEGLAGELFFGEGSRLTVL.

This chain joins TRBV10-3 and TRBJ1-1, with D unclear. Germline CDR1 ENHRY, CDR2 SYGVKD. With 0 bases removed from V and 1 base from J, the gap between germline ends came to 6 bases. This CDR3 comprises 14 residues. The CDR3 sequence is CAISESSGNTEAFF. Here the CDR3 DNA reads TGTGCCATCAGTGAGTCTTCAGGGAACACTGAAGCTTTCTTT.